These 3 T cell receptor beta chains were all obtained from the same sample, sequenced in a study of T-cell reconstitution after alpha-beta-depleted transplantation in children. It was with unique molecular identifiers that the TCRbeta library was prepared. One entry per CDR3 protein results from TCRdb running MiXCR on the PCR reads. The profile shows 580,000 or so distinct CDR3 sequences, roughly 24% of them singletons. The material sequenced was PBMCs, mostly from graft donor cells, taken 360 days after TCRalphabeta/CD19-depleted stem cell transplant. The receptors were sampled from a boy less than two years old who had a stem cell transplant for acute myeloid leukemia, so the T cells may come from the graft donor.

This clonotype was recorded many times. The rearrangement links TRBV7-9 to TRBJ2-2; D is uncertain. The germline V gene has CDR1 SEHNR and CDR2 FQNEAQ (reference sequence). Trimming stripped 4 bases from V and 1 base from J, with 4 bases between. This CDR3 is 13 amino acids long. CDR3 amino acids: CASSWENTGELFF. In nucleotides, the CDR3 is TGTGCCAGCAGCTGGGAGAACACCGGGGAGCTGTTTTTT.

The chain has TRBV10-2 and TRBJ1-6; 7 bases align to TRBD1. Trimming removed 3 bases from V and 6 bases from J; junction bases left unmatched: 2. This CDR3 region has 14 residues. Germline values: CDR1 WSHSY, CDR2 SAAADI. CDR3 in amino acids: CASSDTGANSPLHF. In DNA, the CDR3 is TGCGCCAGCAGTGATACAGGGGCTAATTCACCCCTCCACTTT.

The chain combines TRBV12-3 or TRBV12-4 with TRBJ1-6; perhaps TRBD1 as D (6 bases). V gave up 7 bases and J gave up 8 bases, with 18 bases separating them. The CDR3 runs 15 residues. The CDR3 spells CASTWRGAGDSPLHF. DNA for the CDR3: TGTGCCAGCACCTGGCGGGGGGCAGGTGATTCACCCCTCCACTTT.